The clone carrying this T cell receptor beta chain was counted a single time. Sample treatment: some 19 received Ad26.COV2.S at low or high dose, single or two shots; 5 received placebo; per-sample allocation not given. Sampling was done on day 63 after the first vaccine or placebo injection. There are 13 residues in the CDR3. V was clipped by 4 bases and J by 1 base, with 5 bases between them. Germline V gene sequence: CDR1 MDHEN, CDR2 SYDVKM. The data are from a study of Ad26.COV2.S vaccination and SARS-CoV-2 variants. Generated by immunoSEQ multiplex PCR, the TCRdb table keeps only in-frame clones and is missing some. The data show about 350,000 clones, with around 84% seen just once and about 3.5% held by the top ten.

The sequences come from peripheral blood, collected in a trial of Ad26.COV2.S vaccine versus placebo. V gene TRBV28 combines with J gene TRBJ2-4; TRBD1 or TRBD2 may be the D gene (5 bases each). This clonotype originated in a person between 18 and 65 years old who received the Ad26.COV2.S COVID-19 vaccine or a placebo. CDR3 loop: CASSWGAKNIQYF. The CDR3 nucleotides read TGTGCCAGCAGTTGGGGGGCCAAAAACATTCAGTACTTC.